The next 25 T cell receptor beta chains were all read from a single sample in a study of cytomegalovirus exposure and HLA in healthy donors. Primers for the PCR totalled 60 Vbeta and 13 Jbeta. Clones were read by immunoSEQ multiplex PCR, and TCRdb kept only the in-frame ones, dropping some. Here the sample spans roughly 70,000 clones, roughly 70% being singletons. Source material: PBMCs. The receptors were sampled from a man aged 65 to 79 in good health and CMV-seronegative.

This chain connects TRBV7-8 to TRBJ1-1; 9 bases line up with TRBD1. The V and J ends lost 5 bases and 4 bases, in that order; junction bases with no gene match: 5. This CDR3 spans 14 amino acids. Germline V gene lookup returns CDR1 SGHVS and CDR2 FQNEAQ. CDR3: CASSLQGAGTEAFF. The CDR3 DNA sequence: TGTGCCAGCAGCCTACAGGGGGCTGGCACTGAAGCTTTCTTT.

J is TRBJ1-2 and V is TRBV2; 7 bases align to TRBD1. The CDR3 is 14 residues long. V dropped 5 bases and J dropped 3; count of bases not matched to a gene: 6. In germline, CDR1 is SNHLY, CDR2 FYNNEI. CDR3 DNA sequence: TGTGCCAGCAGTTCACAGGGGAATTACTATGGCTACACCTTC. Translated, it gives CASSSQGNYYGYTF.

The V and J genes are TRBV2 and TRBJ1-6, with TRBD1 as a possible D gene (5 bases). Germline loops: CDR1 SNHLY, CDR2 FYNNEI. This CDR3 comprises 13 residues. Trimming took off 8 bases at V and 9 bases at J, with 14 bases between the two ends. The CDR3 region is CASAGTGSSPLHF. CDR3 sequence (DNA): TGTGCCAGCGCGGGGACCGGGTCTTCACCCCTCCACTTT.

The chain combines TRBV19 with TRBJ1-2; D ambiguous. Trimming cost V 1 base and J 7 bases, with 7 bases left between them. The CDR3 is made up of 12 amino acids. CDR1 is LNHDA, CDR2 SQIVND, per germline (reference sequence). CDR3 nucleotide sequence: TGTGCCAGTAGTATAGGAGTTCGTGGCTACACCTTC. Amino acids: CASSIGVRGYTF.

The chain is built from TRBV7-9 and TRBJ2-7; 8 positions match TRBD2. This CDR3 contains 13 residues. Per the germline V gene, CDR1 is SEHNR and CDR2 is FQNEAQ (reference sequence). The V gene end was trimmed by 6 bases and the J gene end by 2 bases; junction bases not matched to a gene: 3. CDR3 coding DNA: TGTGCCAGCAGTGAGGGACTAGCCTACGAGCAGTACTTC. Amino acids: CASSEGLAYEQYF.

V usage is TRBV19 and J usage is TRBJ2-5; possibly TRBD2 for D (6 bases). This CDR3 has 15 amino acids. Trimming pared 7 bases from V and 9 bases from J, leaving 24 bases between. Germline-derived CDR1 and CDR2 are LNHDA and SQIVND (reference sequence). CDR3 bases: TGTGCCAGTAACGGCGGCGGGACGGAGGGTGAGGCCCAGTACTTC. Its translation is CASNGGGTEGEAQYF.

This chain uses TRBV7-9 with TRBJ1-1; no clear D. CDR3 size: 12 residues. V was cut by 2 bases and J by 7 bases, with 8 bases left in between. Germline V gives CDR1 SEHNR, CDR2 FQNEAQ (reference sequence). The CDR3 sequence: CASSLTDVEAFF. The CDR3 DNA follows: TGTGCCAGCAGCTTAACAGATGTTGAAGCTTTCTTT.

The chain recombines TRBV28 with TRBJ2-3; possibly TRBD2 for D (5 bases). Trimming cost V 1 base and J 2 bases, with 13 bases left between them. CDR3 length equals 16 residues. Germline V CDR1 and CDR2: MDHEN, SYDVKM. DNA for the CDR3: TGTGCCAGCAGTTTATACGGGGTAGGGTCCACAGATACGCAGTATTTT. Translating it yields CASSLYGVGSTDTQYF.

The gene calls are TRBV6-5 and TRBJ1-1, with 7 bases matching TRBD1. V was pared by 5 bases and J by 1 base, with 4 bases of the junction left unmatched. Looked up from germline, CDR1 is MNHEY and CDR2 is SVGAGI. This CDR3 spans 14 amino acids. The CDR3 loop is CASSPRDRNTEAFF. CDR3 DNA sequence: TGTGCCAGCAGTCCCCGGGACAGGAACACTGAAGCTTTCTTT.

The chain couples TRBV4-2 to TRBJ2-2, with D unresolved. The CDR3 has 15 amino acids. The V gene's germline CDR1 is LGHNA and CDR2 YNFKEQ. V gave up 0 bases and J gave up 0 bases, with 5 bases separating them. This CDR3 reads CASSQDRSNTGELFF. The CDR3 DNA is TGTGCCAGCAGCCAAGACAGGTCGAACACCGGGGAGCTGTTTTTT.

CDR3 DNA sequence: TGTGCCAGCAGTACCTCTAGCGGGGGATTACTCTACGAGCAGTACTTC. Translating it yields CASSTSSGGLLYEQYF. The chain recombines TRBV28 with TRBJ2-7; TRBD2 matches at 10 bases. With 5 bases clipped from V and 3 bases from J, the junction kept 10 bases outside the gene matches. CDR3 size: 16 residues. The germline gives CDR1 MDHEN, CDR2 SYDVKM.

The chain uses TRBV29-1 and TRBJ2-5, with unresolved D. CDR3 length: 12 amino acids. Germline lookup yields CDR1 SQVTM and CDR2 ANQGSEA. V gave up 0 bases and J gave up 5 bases, with 7 bases separating them. CDR3 amino acids: CSVEDYGETQYF. The CDR3 DNA follows: TGCAGCGTTGAAGATTACGGGGAGACCCAGTACTTC.

The CDR3 loop reads CASSPPKTGWDIQYF. DNA for the CDR3: TGTGCCAGCTCACCGCCTAAGACAGGGTGGGACATTCAGTACTTC. This sequence joins TRBV18 and TRBJ2-4; 7 positions agree with TRBD1. The germline V gene encodes CDR1 KGHSH and CDR2 LQKENI. V shed 3 bases, J shed 8 bases, and the junction held 10 bases outside the gene matches. The CDR3 extends over 15 amino acids. The entire variable domain, with the rest obtained from reference TRBV18 and TRBJ2-4, is as follows: NAGVMQNPRHLVRRRGQEARLRCSPMKGHSHVYWYRQLPEEGLKFMVYLQKENIIDESGMPKERFSAEFPKEGPSILRIQQVVRGDSAAYFCASSPPKTGWDIQYFGAGTRLSVL.

The chain is built from TRBV5-8 and TRBJ2-7; 14 bases fit TRBD2. V shed 0 bases and J 6 bases; nucleotides not matched to a gene: 8. The CDR3 totals 17 residues. Germline assignment: CDR1 SGHTS and CDR2 YDEGEE. The CDR3 DNA is TGTGCCAGCAGCTTGGCAGTAGGACTAGCGGGAGGCTCCGAGCAGTACTTC. Its protein product is CASSLAVGLAGGSEQYF. Combining the CDR3 with reference TRBV5-8 and TRBJ2-7 gives the whole variable domain EAGVTQSPTHLIKTRGQQATLRCSPISGHTSVYWYQQALGLGLQFLLWYDEGEERNRGNFPPRFSGRQFPNYSSELNVNALELEDSALYLCASSLAVGLAGGSEQYFGPGTRLTVT.

The chain links TRBV4-1 to TRBJ1-2, with 7 bases lining up with TRBD1. Germline V lookup: CDR1 MGHRA, CDR2 YSYEKL. The V gene end was trimmed by 4 bases and the J gene end by 8 bases; junction bases not matched to a gene: 13. This CDR3 comprises 15 residues. The CDR3 reads CASSRRGEVGQGYTF. CDR3 sequence (DNA): TGCGCCAGCAGCCGCAGGGGGGAAGTGGGGCAAGGCTACACCTTC.

The chain joins TRBV11-1 to TRBJ1-2, with a possible D match to TRBD1 (5 bases). The CDR3 runs 15 residues. Germline V gene lookup returns CDR1 SGHAT and CDR2 FQDESV (reference sequence). Trimming shortened V by 4 bases and J by 4 bases, and 16 bases separated the two germline ends. DNA for the CDR3: TGTGCCAGCAGCTCCGTCTTGAGACAGACCTATGGCTACACCTTC. Protein: CASSSVLRQTYGYTF. Looking up the rest from reference TRBV11-1 and TRBJ1-2 gives the full variable domain: EAEVAQSPRYKITEKSQAVAFWCDPISGHATLYWYRQILGQGPELLVQFQDESVVDDSQLPKDRFSAERLKGVDSTLKIQPAELGDSAMYLCASSSVLRQTYGYTFGSGTRLTVV.

This chain uses TRBV12-5 with TRBJ2-5, with 9 positions matching TRBD2. The J segment lost 5 bases and the V segment lost 9 bases, leaving 16 bases of the junction unmatched. Per the germline V gene, CDR1 is LGHNT and CDR2 is FRNRAP. The CDR3 sequence is 16 residues long. The CDR3 here is CASQTLAGVRRETQYF. CDR3 nucleotide sequence: TGTGCTAGCCAAACGTTAGCGGGAGTGAGGAGGGAGACCCAGTACTTC. The complete variable domain, with remaining parts taken from reference TRBV12-5 and TRBJ2-5, reads DARVTQTPRHKVTEMGQEVTMRCQPILGHNTVFWYRQTMMQGLELLAYFRNRAPLDDSGMPKDRFSAEMPDATLATLKIQPSEPRDSAVYFCASQTLAGVRRETQYFGPGTRLLVL.

The rearrangement joins TRBV5-1 to TRBJ2-7; 7 bases agree with TRBD1. The CDR3 totals 16 residues. Germline CDR1 is SGHRS and CDR2 is YFSETQ. After removal of 0 bases from V and 0 bases from J, the junction contained 6 bases not matched to a gene. CDR3 sequence reads: CASSLGPGQFSYEQYF. The CDR3 DNA sequence: TGCGCCAGCAGCTTGGGACCGGGACAGTTCTCCTACGAGCAGTACTTC.

This clone was picked up a small number of times. The chain joins TRBV29-1 to TRBJ2-5, with 13 bases matching TRBD2. Germline loops: CDR1 SQVTM, CDR2 ANQGSEA. J lost 5 bases, V lost 0 bases, and 9 bases had no gene match. The CDR3 spans 17 residues. The CDR3 spells CSVEDPSLAGGRETQYF. CDR3 nucleotide sequence: TGCAGCGTTGAAGATCCTTCACTAGCGGGAGGGCGTGAGACCCAGTACTTC.

This sequence joins TRBV30 and TRBJ2-5, with 12 positions matching TRBD1. Losses at the gene ends were 4 bases for V and 4 bases for J; bases not matched to a gene: 4. The CDR3 sequence is 14 residues long. Per germline, CDR1 GTSNPN and CDR2 SVGIG (reference sequence). The CDR3: CAWTGTGGLETQYF. For the CDR3, the DNA is TGTGCCTGGACCGGGACAGGGGGCTTAGAGACCCAGTACTTC.

V gene TRBV7-2 combines with J gene TRBJ1-2, with 8 bases lining up with TRBD1. Germline V gene lookup returns CDR1 SGHTA and CDR2 FQGNSA. The CDR3 is 14 residues long. Unmatched junction bases numbered 4, after V lost 4 bases and J lost 3 bases. Written as DNA, the CDR3 is TGTGCCAGCAGCTCTACAGGGGGTTACTATGGCTACACCTTC. Amino acids: CASSSTGGYYGYTF.

CDR3 coding DNA: TGTGCCAGCTCATGGGACAGGGGGGAGACCCAGTACTTC. This encodes CASSWDRGETQYF. V gene TRBV18 combines with J gene TRBJ2-5; 11 bases agree with TRBD1. Germline CDR1 reads KGHSH; CDR2 reads LQKENI. Germline trimming cut 5 bases from V and 5 bases from J; bases unmatched to any gene: 1. This CDR3 is 13 amino acids long.

J is TRBJ1-1 and V is TRBV5-5; D unclear. The CDR3 is made up of 13 amino acids. Germline V CDR1 and CDR2: SGHKS, YYEKEE (reference sequence). The V gene lost 4 bases and the J gene lost 1 base, with 8 bases spanning the gap. CDR3 sequence (DNA): TGTGCCAGCAGCCCGGACTGGAACACTGAAGCTTTCTTT. Translating gives CASSPDWNTEAFF.

The rearrangement links TRBV6-1 to TRBJ1-2, with 7 bases lining up with TRBD1. J was trimmed by 5 bases and V by 6 bases; bases with no gene match: 9. From germline, CDR1 is MNHNS and CDR2 SASEGT. This CDR3 is built from 14 residues. The CDR3 sequence: CASSLNVQGYGYTF. DNA for the CDR3: TGTGCCAGCAGCCTAAATGTACAGGGGTATGGCTACACCTTC.

The chain has TRBV28 and TRBJ2-7; 10 bases map to TRBD1. There are 17 residues in the CDR3. From germline, CDR1 is MDHEN and CDR2 SYDVKM. V trimming: 3 bases; J trimming: 3 bases; junction bases outside the gene matches: 11. The CDR3 DNA is TGTGCCAGCAGTTTGAGTGACCGGGACAGGGGTAGCTACGAGCAGTACTTC. This sequence encodes CASSLSDRDRGSYEQYF.